The 28 T cell receptor beta chains presented below share a single source sample, sequenced in a study of identical twins. MiXCR, applied by TCRdb to the 5' RACE reads, yields one record per CDR3 protein. The sample has approximately 690,000 distinct CDR3 sequences, over 5% seen once; the top ten hold roughly 1.6%. What was sequenced was naive T cells sorted from blood. These receptors all stem from a man aged 18-30 years in good health.

This clonotype came up a few times. The V gene is TRBV7-2, the J gene TRBJ2-3; a possible D gene is TRBD2 (5 bases). There are 14 residues in the CDR3. Trimming pared 4 bases from V and 4 bases from J, leaving 12 bases between. Germline values: CDR1 SGHTA, CDR2 FQGNSA. CDR3 region: CASSSPPGSDTQYF. Here the CDR3 DNA reads TGTGCCAGCAGCTCCCCTCCGGGATCAGATACGCAGTATTTT.

J is TRBJ2-1 and V is TRBV5-1; D could derive from TRBD1 or TRBD2 (5 bases each). The CDR3 is 16 residues long. The V end lost 2 bases, the J end lost 6 bases, and 18 bases lay between the germline ends. The germline gives CDR1 SGHRS, CDR2 YFSETQ. This CDR3 reads CASSLPGSGAFNEQFF. The DNA of the CDR3 is TGCGCCAGCAGCTTACCCGGGTCCGGGGCATTCAATGAGCAGTTCTTC.

The chain has TRBV27 and TRBJ2-7; 7 bases match TRBD2. V shed 9 bases, J shed 4 bases, and the junction held 15 bases outside the gene matches. The CDR3 is 15 residues long. The germline V gene encodes CDR1 MNHEY and CDR2 SMNVEV (reference sequence). CDR3 region: CARIFPGLCLYEQYV. The CDR3 DNA is TGTGCCAGGATTTTTCCGGGACTATGTCTTTACGAGCAGTACGTC.

This clonotype was seen repeatedly, ten times or more. The V and J genes are TRBV4-3 and TRBJ2-7; no clear D gene. Germline-derived CDR1 and CDR2 are LGHNA and YSLEER. V was pared by 1 base and J by 0 bases, with 10 bases between. The CDR3 is 15 amino acids. This CDR3 is CASSQGHSSSYEQYF. CDR3 DNA: TGCGCCAGCAGCCAAGGACATTCGAGCTCCTACGAGCAGTACTTC.

The chain links TRBV12-3 or TRBV12-4 to TRBJ2-6; the D gene is possibly TRBD2 (7 bases). The ends were cut back, 6 bases at V and 3 bases at J, with 21 bases in the middle. The CDR3 has 18 residues. The CDR3 region is CASRGRTRGANGANVLTF. The CDR3 DNA reads TGTGCCAGCAGGGGAAGGACTAGGGGGGCTAATGGGGCCAACGTCCTGACTTTC.

Points on this clonotype: Relative to the germline gene, one junction end is altered; a read error may explain this. The genes are TRBV28 and TRBJ1-6; D is unresolved. Germline CDR1 reads MDHEN; CDR2 reads SYDVKM. This CDR3 spans 14 amino acids. The CDR3 sequence is CASSPIGSSSSLHF. CDR3 DNA sequence: TGTGCCAGCAGTCCAATCGGGTCGAGTTCATCCCTCCACTTT. The complete variable domain, with remaining parts taken from reference TRBV28 and TRBJ1-6, reads DVKVTQSSRYLVKRTGEKVFLECVQDMDHENMFWYRQDPGLGLRLIYFSYDVKMKEKGDIPEGYSVSREKKERFSLILESASTNQTSMYLCASSPIGSSSSLHFGNGTRLTVT.

This clonotype occurred a few times. V gene TRBV5-5 combines with J gene TRBJ2-2, with 14 positions matching TRBD2. Germline V gene lookup returns CDR1 SGHKS and CDR2 YYEKEE (reference sequence). CDR3 size: 18 residues. With V trimmed by 4 bases and J by 0 bases, 5 bases remained unmatched. In nucleotides, the CDR3 is TGTGCCAGCAGCCTCAGACTAGCGGGAGGGCCGAACACCGGGGAGCTGTTTTTT. It specifies CASSLRLAGGPNTGELFF.

This clonotype occurred many times. At one end the junction does not follow the germline gene, possibly because of a read error. The chain couples TRBV5-1 to TRBJ2-5, with 7 nucleotides matching TRBD1. This CDR3 is built from 13 residues. The V gene's germline CDR1 is SGHRS and CDR2 YFSETQ. The CDR3 here is CASSLTGRETQYF. The CDR3 DNA sequence: TGTGCCAGCAGTCTGACAGGGAGAGAGACCCAGTACTTC.

This clonotype was found many times. The V call is TRBV27, the J call TRBJ1-1, with D perhaps TRBD1 (6 bases). Trimming took off 4 bases at V and 4 bases at J, with 13 bases between the two ends. CDR3 length: 14 residues. Per germline, CDR1 MNHEY and CDR2 SMNVEV (reference sequence). CDR3 residues: CASSYSLGGTEAFF. The CDR3 DNA sequence: TGTGCCAGCAGTTACTCGTTAGGGGGCACTGAAGCTTTCTTT.

This clonotype has more than one count but fewer than ten. V and J are TRBV30 and TRBJ2-5, with a tentative D call TRBD2 (5 bases). V lost 0 bases, J lost 0 bases, and 11 bases lay in between. Germline values: CDR1 GTSNPN, CDR2 SVGIG (reference sequence). This CDR3 spans 15 amino acids. CDR3 protein: CAWSVSTTYQETQYF. CDR3 DNA: TGTGCCTGGAGTGTTTCGACTACTTACCAAGAGACCCAGTACTTC.

This clonotype was found many times. V is TRBV12-3 or TRBV12-4 and J is TRBJ2-1, with 11 bases identical to TRBD2. The ends lost 4 bases at V and 8 bases at J; junction bases unmatched: 7. This CDR3 has 15 residues. The CDR3: CASSSVAGGPHEQFF. CDR3 DNA: TGTGCCAGCAGTTCCGTAGCGGGAGGGCCTCATGAGCAGTTCTTC.

This clonotype was seen ten or more times. The CDR3 reads CASSFWREGLETQYF. CDR3 DNA sequence: TGTGCCAGCAGTTTTTGGCGGGAGGGTCTAGAGACCCAGTACTTC. This rearrangement joins TRBV27 to TRBJ2-5, with 9 bases matching TRBD2. The CDR3 length is 15 residues. J gave up 4 bases and V 3 bases, and 6 bases lay outside the gene matches. Per germline, CDR1 MNHEY and CDR2 SMNVEV (reference sequence).

In this sample, this clonotype turned up many times. The chain joins TRBV24-1 to TRBJ2-3; 7 nucleotides line up with TRBD1. V shed 8 bases, J shed 2 bases, and the junction held 3 bases outside the gene matches. Germline loops: CDR1 KGHDR, CDR2 SFDVKD. This CDR3 spans 13 amino acids. CDR3 in amino acids: CATKQGNTDTQYF. CDR3 nucleotide sequence: TGTGCCACCAAACAGGGGAACACAGATACGCAGTATTTT.

This clonotype was counted many times. This rearrangement joins TRBV2 to TRBJ2-1, with D possibly TRBD2 on 6 matching bases. V was clipped by 4 bases and J by 0 bases, with 13 bases between them. This CDR3 has 16 residues. Germline V gives CDR1 SNHLY, CDR2 FYNNEI. The CDR3 bases are TGTGCCAGCAGTGCCGTTCTAGCGAGCTCCTACAATGAGCAGTTCTTC. This codes for CASSAVLASSYNEQFF.

Ten or more counts support this clonotype. The chain recombines TRBV29-1 with TRBJ2-1; D may be TRBD2 (6 bases). The ends were cut back, 4 bases at V and 8 bases at J, with 12 bases in the middle. The CDR3 spans 12 residues. The V gene's germline CDR1 is SQVTM and CDR2 ANQGSEA. The CDR3 is CSVVRGSDEQFF. The CDR3 region has the DNA TGCAGCGTTGTGCGGGGATCCGATGAGCAGTTCTTC.

The rearrangement joins TRBV11-2 to TRBJ2-5; D might be TRBD2 (6 bases). Trimming took off 4 bases at V and 5 bases at J, with 17 bases between the two ends. This CDR3 has 15 amino acids. Per the germline V gene, CDR1 is SGHAT and CDR2 is FQNNGV. The CDR3 DNA follows: TGTGCCAGCAGCTCCCTTATAGGGAGGCTCGAGACCCAGTACTTC. Translation gives CASSSLIGRLETQYF.

This clonotype was picked up many times. This rearrangement joins TRBV12-3 or TRBV12-4 to TRBJ1-2; D perhaps matches TRBD1 (5 bases). V lost 2 bases and J 8 bases, leaving 15 bases between the germline ends. The CDR3 consists of 14 residues. This CDR3 reads CASSLRQGAGGYTF. As DNA, the CDR3 is TGTGCCAGCAGTTTACGTCAAGGGGCGGGAGGCTACACCTTC.

This clonotype was observed a handful of times. This chain links TRBV3-1 with TRBJ2-3; D is undetermined. CDR3 length equals 17 residues. Trimming shortened V by 0 bases and J by 8 bases, and 21 bases separated the two germline ends. Per germline, CDR1 LGHDT and CDR2 YNNKEL (reference sequence). CDR3 residues: CASSQEGHPGSTGTQYF. In nucleotides, the CDR3 is TGTGCCAGCAGCCAAGAAGGGCACCCCGGATCAACGGGTACGCAGTATTTT.

At least ten counts were recorded for this clonotype. The chain combines TRBV3-1 with TRBJ2-1; 14 nucleotides line up with TRBD2. The CDR3 is 15 amino acids. The junction had 4 bases not matched to a gene; V was cut back by 3 bases and J by 9 bases. The germline V gene has CDR1 LGHDT and CDR2 YNNKEL (reference sequence). In DNA, the CDR3 is TGTGCCAGCAGCCAGGGACTAGCGGGAGCTGCTGAGCAGTTCTTC. The encoded protein is CASSQGLAGAAEQFF.

The chain links TRBV20-1 to TRBJ2-7; TRBD2 aligns across 8 bases. Looked up from germline, CDR1 is DFQATT and CDR2 is SNEGSKA (reference sequence). CDR3 length equals 15 residues. The trim removed 5 bases at V and 4 bases at J, leaving 13 bases unmatched. CDR3 DNA: TGCAGTGCTTTAGGGGGTGGCGGGAGGTCTTACGAGCAGTACTTC. Amino acids: CSALGGGGRSYEQYF.

This clonotype occurred many times. The V and J genes are TRBV4-2 and TRBJ2-1; 8 bases map to TRBD2. With V trimmed by 5 bases and J by 4 bases, 7 bases remained unmatched. From germline, CDR1 is LGHNA and CDR2 YNFKEQ. The length of the CDR3 is 15 residues. CDR3 sequence: CASSAPGTRYNEQFF. CDR3 sequence (DNA): TGTGCCAGCAGCGCCCCTGGGACTAGGTACAATGAGCAGTTCTTC.

The V call is TRBV3-1, the J call TRBJ1-2; D remains unclear. Germline-derived CDR1 and CDR2 are LGHDT and YNNKEL (reference sequence). The CDR3 runs to 13 residues. V gave up 0 bases and J gave up 4 bases, with 6 bases separating them. The DNA of the CDR3 is TGTGCCAGCAGCCAAGAGAGTGTCTATGGCTACACCTTC. As protein: CASSQESVYGYTF.

The chain uses TRBV30 and TRBJ2-3, with no clear D. The ends were cut back, 5 bases at V and 2 bases at J, with 5 bases in the middle. CDR1 and CDR2 from the germline V gene are GTSNPN and SVGIG (reference sequence). The CDR3 totals 11 residues. CDR3 in DNA: TGTGCCTGGGCAGTCACAGATACGCAGTATTTT. Its protein is CAWAVTDTQYF.

This clonotype was counted ten times or more. The genes are TRBV15 and TRBJ1-3; maybe TRBD1 (5 bases). V lost 1 base, J lost 2 bases, and 6 bases lay in between. Germline CDR1 is LNHNV and CDR2 is YYDKDF (reference sequence). This CDR3 has 14 residues. CDR3 in amino acids: CATSRGGAGNTIYF. The CDR3 coding sequence is TGTGCCACCAGCAGAGGAGGGGCTGGAAACACCATATATTTT.

This chain joins TRBV12-3 or TRBV12-4 and TRBJ1-5, with D hard to call. V lost 1 base and J lost 8, with 6 bases in between. This CDR3 contains 12 residues. For the CDR3, the DNA is TGTGCCAGCAGTTTAGGAAGTAAGCCCCAGCATTTT. Its translation: CASSLGSKPQHF.

The rearrangement uses TRBV28 and TRBJ2-5; either TRBD1 or TRBD2 may supply D (5 bases each). The CDR3 is 15 residues long. Germline loops: CDR1 MDHEN, CDR2 SYDVKM. V was trimmed by 5 bases and J by 2 bases, leaving 15 bases between them. CDR3 coding DNA: TGTGCCAGCAGTCCCACCTACGGGGCACAAGAGACCCAGTACTTC. Its translation is CASSPTYGAQETQYF. The full variable domain, completed using reference TRBV28 and TRBJ2-5, is DVKVTQSSRYLVKRTGEKVFLECVQDMDHENMFWYRQDPGLGLRLIYFSYDVKMKEKGDIPEGYSVSREKKERFSLILESASTNQTSMYLCASSPTYGAQETQYFGPGTRLLVL.

This clonotype has a count of ten or more. This chain uses TRBV7-9 with TRBJ2-3; D is possibly TRBD2 (5 bases). The CDR3 has 9 residues. In germline, CDR1 is SEHNR, CDR2 FQNEAQ (reference sequence). Trimming pared 11 bases from V and 5 bases from J, leaving 5 bases between. DNA of the CDR3: TGTGCCCGGGGAGATACGCAGTATTTT. It yields the protein CARGDTQYF.

This clonotype occurred a few times. The genes are TRBV6-5 and TRBJ1-2; a possible D gene is TRBD1 (6 bases). This CDR3 has 17 residues. Germline lookup yields CDR1 MNHEY and CDR2 SVGAGI. V lost 0 bases to trimming and J lost 0 bases, with 14 bases between them. CDR3 nucleotides: TGTGCCAGCAGTTACTCGGGGACAAAAACTACTAACTATGGCTACACCTTC. It translates to CASSYSGTKTTNYGYTF.